This TCR beta chain was observed in a study of blood T cell repertoires in COVID-19. From germline, CDR1 is SEHNR and CDR2 FQNEAQ (reference sequence). Between the trimmed V and J ends, which lost 1 base and 5 bases, there was a span of 14 bases. The CDR3 has 15 residues. Repertoires were generated with immunoSEQ multiplex PCR, while TCRdb's copy carries only in-frame clones and drops some. The table lists some 170,000 clones, approximately 80% of them singletons. This TCR came from a man aged 50 or older who had recovered from COVID-19. The chain is built from TRBV7-9 and TRBJ2-5; the D gene is possibly TRBD2 (6 bases). What was sequenced was PBMCs or T cells enriched from blood (not recorded which). The CDR3 region has the DNA TGTGCCAGCAGCTTAGTCGGGGGTCGTCCGGAGACCCAGTACTTC. It yields the protein CASSLVGGRPETQYF.